The 14 T cell receptor beta chains in this list originate from one sample, sequenced in a study of blood T cell repertoires in COVID-19. Only in-frame clones appear in the TCRdb table, and some are missing; sequencing was by immunoSEQ multiplex PCR. The data show about 300,000 clones, with about 85% seen just once and 10% to 15% held by the top ten. Specimen: peripheral blood. The receptors derive from a human donor in a cohort sampled during active COVID-19.

The CDR3 protein is CASSTNADYEQYF. The CDR3 DNA follows: TGTGCCAGCAGCACTAACGCCGACTACGAGCAGTACTTC. The rearrangement joins TRBV12-3 or TRBV12-4 to TRBJ2-7, with D unclear. This CDR3 has 13 amino acids. Deletions cut 6 bases from V and 3 bases from J, with 12 bases between.

The table lists this clone with a count of one. The J gene is TRBJ1-2, the V gene TRBV7-3; TRBD1 aligns across 7 bases. The trim removed 5 bases at V and 2 bases at J, leaving 2 bases unmatched. Germline values: CDR1 SGHTA, CDR2 FQGTGA. The CDR3 runs to 13 residues. The DNA of the CDR3 is TGTGCCAGCAGCCCGGGACAGAACTATGGCTACACCTTC. It specifies CASSPGQNYGYTF.

This chain uses TRBV5-1 with TRBJ2-3, with 7 nucleotides matching TRBD2. Germline V gene data show CDR1 as SGHRS and CDR2 as YFSETQ. V trimming: 2 bases; J trimming: 6 bases; junction bases outside the gene matches: 3. This CDR3 has 13 residues. The CDR3: CASSFGGSDTQYF. CDR3 DNA sequence: TGCGCCAGCAGCTTCGGGGGGTCTGATACGCAGTATTTT.

The chain has TRBV20-1 and TRBJ2-7; D remains unclear. V was clipped by 4 bases and J by 5 bases, with 6 bases between them. CDR1 and CDR2 (germline): DFQATT, SNEGSKA (reference sequence). The length of the CDR3 is 10 residues. The CDR3 sequence: CSATLNEQYF. The CDR3 DNA sequence: TGCAGTGCTACACTAAACGAGCAGTACTTC.

The V call is TRBV6-6, the J call TRBJ1-5; D is uncertain. Germline CDR1 and CDR2: MNHNY and SVGAGI (reference sequence). The V and J ends lost 0 bases and 7 bases respectively, with 13 bases between them. The CDR3 spans 15 residues. DNA of the CDR3: TGTGCCAGCAGTTACTCGAGGTCAGAGCGCCAGCCCCAGCATTTT. It specifies CASSYSRSERQPQHF.

This clone has only one observation. The genes are TRBV5-6 and TRBJ2-7, with 9 bases identical to TRBD1. The CDR3 contains 16 residues. Trimming at V came to 4 bases and at J to 4 bases, leaving 12 bases not matched to a gene. CDR1 and CDR2 from the germline V gene are SGHDT and YYEEEE. CDR3 nucleotides: TGTGCCAGCAGCCTGGGTACGGGACAGGGTTTTTACGAGCAGTACTTC. This codes for CASSLGTGQGFYEQYF.

This sequence joins TRBV5-8 and TRBJ2-3; 8 bases fit TRBD2. The CDR3 is 15 residues long. The V gene's germline CDR1 is SGHTS and CDR2 YDEGEE. With V trimmed by 2 bases and J by 4 bases, 6 bases remained unmatched. CDR3 bases: TGTGCCAGCAGCTTCGCGGGAGGAATCCCAGATACGCAGTATTTT. It codes for CASSFAGGIPDTQYF.

This sequence joins TRBV27 and TRBJ2-1; 8 positions agree with TRBD2. With V trimmed by 6 bases and J by 9 bases, 13 bases remained unmatched. The germline gives CDR1 MNHEY, CDR2 SMNVEV (reference sequence). There are 15 residues in the CDR3. CDR3 region: CASRGGGSGKVEQFF. For the CDR3, the DNA is TGTGCCAGCAGAGGGGGGGGTAGCGGGAAGGTTGAGCAGTTCTTC.

The rearrangement uses TRBV3-1 (or the pseudogene TRBV3-2) and TRBJ2-2; the match to TRBD1 covers 8 bases. The CDR3 sequence is 17 residues long. Looked up from germline, CDR1 is LGHDT and CDR2 is YNNKEL (reference sequence). The J segment lost 4 bases and the V segment lost 6 bases, leaving 13 bases of the junction unmatched. The CDR3 DNA sequence: TGTGCCAGCAGTCAGCTACCCGGGACAGGAGTCACCGGGGAGCTGTTTTTT. It codes for CASSQLPGTGVTGELFF.

This clone was recorded a few times. J is TRBJ2-1 and V is TRBV5-1; D is perhaps TRBD2 (6 bases). Germline V CDR1 and CDR2: SGHRS, YFSETQ. V was clipped by 6 bases and J by 2 bases, with 12 bases between them. There are 14 residues in the CDR3. The CDR3 protein is CASNIAETYNEQFF. CDR3 nucleotide sequence: TGCGCCAGCAACATAGCGGAAACCTACAATGAGCAGTTCTTC.

The CDR3 sequence: CASSGGGGEVYGYTF. CDR3 nucleotides: TGTGCCAGCAGTGGGGGAGGAGGGGAGGTTTATGGCTACACCTTC. The rearrangement links TRBV2 to TRBJ1-2; maybe TRBD1 (5 bases). V was clipped by 4 bases and J by 5 bases, with 17 bases between them. This CDR3 spans 15 amino acids. CDR1 SNHLY and CDR2 FYNNEI come from the germline V gene.

This chain connects TRBV11-2 to TRBJ1-1; D not resolved. CDR1 and CDR2 (germline): SGHAT, FQNNGV. The CDR3 runs to 14 residues. V dropped 7 bases and J dropped 4 bases, with 16 bases sitting between them. The CDR3 DNA reads TGTGCCAGCACCCGAGTCTATCGGGGCACTGAAGCTTTCTTT. Amino acids: CASTRVYRGTEAFF.

The rearrangement links TRBV9 to TRBJ2-1; TRBD1 agrees at 8 bases. Germline values: CDR1 SGDLS, CDR2 YYNGEE. This CDR3 spans 13 amino acids. Trimming cost V 4 bases and J 6 bases; bases outside gene matches: 3. CDR3 loop: CASSPTGGNEQFF. CDR3 DNA: TGTGCCAGCAGCCCAACAGGGGGCAATGAGCAGTTCTTC.

With regard to this clone: Compared with germline, one end of the junction differs, possibly owing to a read error. For the CDR3, the DNA is TGTGCCATCAGTGAGATTGCTAGCCATCAGCCCCAGCATTTT. As protein: CAISEIASHQPQHF. The chain couples TRBV10-3 to TRBJ1-5; no firm D call. CDR1 and CDR2 (germline): ENHRY, SYGVKD. The CDR3 extends over 14 amino acids.